This T cell receptor beta chain originates from a study of shared clonotypes between healthy human individuals. Study-level findings and limits: Clonotype sharing among donors was expected to depend on sequencing depth. Exclusively blood specimens were collected; tissue repertoires likely differ.

Genomic DNA per cell subset filled all wells of several immunoSEQ plates. Data came from immunoSEQ multiplex PCR; TCRdb stores just in-frame clones and leaves some out. Of approximately 1.1 million clones listed, around 78% are singletons. In regard to this clone: Its target is unknown.

CDR1 is SGHTA, CDR2 FQGNSA, per germline. The CDR3 is 15 amino acids. The V end lost 1 base, the J end lost 5 bases, and 13 bases lay between the germline ends. Sequenced: memory CD4+ T cells from PBMCs. Subset in this sample: CD45RA-negative fraction. This sequence originates from a man aged 18 to 29 in good health. Some clones in this sample may be carry-over from other donors' samples. This sequence joins TRBV7-2 and TRBJ2-3; D perhaps matches TRBD1 (6 bases). In DNA, the CDR3 is TGTGCCAGCAGCTTAGTTGGGGGCCTCGGAGATACGCAGTATTTT. Protein product: CASSLVGGLGDTQYF.